This TCR beta chain was captured in a study of blood T cell repertoires in COVID-19. Clones were sequenced by immunoSEQ multiplex PCR, and TCRdb holds only the in-frame ones, with some missing. The sample shows 250,000 or so clones, roughly nine tenths of them seen only once. This clone was detected only a few times. This CDR3 has 12 amino acids. V was clipped by 0 bases and J by 8 bases, with 8 bases between them. Germline V gives CDR1 SGDLS, CDR2 YYNGEE. The rearrangement links TRBV9 to TRBJ1-2; D unclear. The clonotype was recovered from a human donor in a cohort exposed to, infected with or recovered from COVID-19 (not recorded which). The donor label of this sample is uncertain. The material sequenced was PBMCs or T cells enriched from blood (not recorded which). The CDR3 reads CASSVGNGGYTF. DNA for the CDR3: TGTGCCAGCAGCGTAGGAAATGGCGGCTACACCTTC. Complete variable domain (other parts from reference TRBV9 and TRBJ1-2): DSGVTQTPKHLITATGQRVTLRCSPRSGDLSVYWYQQSLDQGLQFLIQYYNGEERAKGNILERFSAQQFPDLHSELNLSSLELGDSALYFCASSVGNGGYTFGSGTRLTVV.